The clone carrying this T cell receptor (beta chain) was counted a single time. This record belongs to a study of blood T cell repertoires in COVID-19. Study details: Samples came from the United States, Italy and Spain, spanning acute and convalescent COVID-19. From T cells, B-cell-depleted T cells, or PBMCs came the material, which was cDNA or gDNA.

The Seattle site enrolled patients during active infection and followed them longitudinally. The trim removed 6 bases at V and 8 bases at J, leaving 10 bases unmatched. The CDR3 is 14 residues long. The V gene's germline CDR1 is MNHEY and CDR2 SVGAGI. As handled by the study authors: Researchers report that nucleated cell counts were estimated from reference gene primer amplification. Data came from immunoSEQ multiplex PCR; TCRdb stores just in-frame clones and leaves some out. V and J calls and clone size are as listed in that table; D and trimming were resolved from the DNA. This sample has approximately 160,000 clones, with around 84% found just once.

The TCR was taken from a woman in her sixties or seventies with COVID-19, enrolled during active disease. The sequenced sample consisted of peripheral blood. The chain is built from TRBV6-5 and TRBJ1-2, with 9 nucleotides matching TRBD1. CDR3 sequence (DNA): TGTGCCAGCAGATCAGACAGGGGGTGGTTGGGCTACACCTTC. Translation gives CASRSDRGWLGYTF.